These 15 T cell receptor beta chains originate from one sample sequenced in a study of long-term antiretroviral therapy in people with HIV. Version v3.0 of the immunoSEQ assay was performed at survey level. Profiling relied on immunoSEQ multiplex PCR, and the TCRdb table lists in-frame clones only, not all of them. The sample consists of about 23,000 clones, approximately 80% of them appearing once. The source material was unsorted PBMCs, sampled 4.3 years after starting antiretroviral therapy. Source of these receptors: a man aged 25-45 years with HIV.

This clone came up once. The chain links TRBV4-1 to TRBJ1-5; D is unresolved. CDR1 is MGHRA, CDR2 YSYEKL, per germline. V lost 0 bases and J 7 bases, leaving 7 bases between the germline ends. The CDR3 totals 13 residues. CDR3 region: CASSQDLGQPQHF. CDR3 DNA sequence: TGCGCCAGCAGCCAAGATCTTGGGCAGCCCCAGCATTTT.

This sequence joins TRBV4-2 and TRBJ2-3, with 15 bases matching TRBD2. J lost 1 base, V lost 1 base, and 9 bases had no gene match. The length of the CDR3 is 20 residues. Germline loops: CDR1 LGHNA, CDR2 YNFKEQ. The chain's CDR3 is CASSQVAGTSGGSRTDTQYF. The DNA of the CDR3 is TGTGCCAGCAGCCAAGTCGCCGGGACTAGCGGGGGGTCCCGCACAGATACGCAGTATTTT.

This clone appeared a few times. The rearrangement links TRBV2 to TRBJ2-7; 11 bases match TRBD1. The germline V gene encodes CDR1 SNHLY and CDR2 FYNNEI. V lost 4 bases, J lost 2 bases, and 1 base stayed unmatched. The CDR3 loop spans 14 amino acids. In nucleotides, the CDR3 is TGTGCCAGCAGTGGGGACAGGGGGGCCTACGAGCAGTACTTC. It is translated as CASSGDRGAYEQYF.

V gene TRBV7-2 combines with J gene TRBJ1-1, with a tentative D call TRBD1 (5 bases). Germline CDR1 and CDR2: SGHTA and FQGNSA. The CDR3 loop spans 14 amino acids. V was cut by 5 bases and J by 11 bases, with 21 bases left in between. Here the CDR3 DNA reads TGTGCCAGCAGCGGGGGGTACGGCGGGGTTGAGGCTTTCTTT. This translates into CASSGGYGGVEAFF.

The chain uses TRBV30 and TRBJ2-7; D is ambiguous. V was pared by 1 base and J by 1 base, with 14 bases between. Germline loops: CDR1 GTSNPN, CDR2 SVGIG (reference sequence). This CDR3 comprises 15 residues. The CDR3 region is CAWSGVHVGSYEQYF. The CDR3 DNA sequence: TGTGCCTGGAGTGGTGTTCATGTGGGGTCCTACGAGCAGTACTTC.

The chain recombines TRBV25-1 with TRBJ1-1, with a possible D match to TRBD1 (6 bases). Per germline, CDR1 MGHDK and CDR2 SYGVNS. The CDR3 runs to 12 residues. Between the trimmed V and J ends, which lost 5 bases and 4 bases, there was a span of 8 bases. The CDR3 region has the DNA TGTGCCAGCAGTACAGGGTCCACTGAAGCTTTCTTT. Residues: CASSTGSTEAFF.

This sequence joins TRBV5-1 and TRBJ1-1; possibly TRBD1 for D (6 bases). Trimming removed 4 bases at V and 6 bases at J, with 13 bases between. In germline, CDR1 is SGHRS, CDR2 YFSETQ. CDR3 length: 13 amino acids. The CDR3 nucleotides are TGCGCCAGCAGCATTTCAGGGGTAGCTGAAGCTTTCTTT. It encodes CASSISGVAEAFF.

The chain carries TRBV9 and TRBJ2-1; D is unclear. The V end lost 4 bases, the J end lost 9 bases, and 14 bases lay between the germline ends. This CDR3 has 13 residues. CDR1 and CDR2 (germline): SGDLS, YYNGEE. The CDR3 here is CASSPPRSSEQFF. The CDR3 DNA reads TGTGCCAGCAGCCCCCCTCGCTCGAGTGAGCAGTTCTTC.

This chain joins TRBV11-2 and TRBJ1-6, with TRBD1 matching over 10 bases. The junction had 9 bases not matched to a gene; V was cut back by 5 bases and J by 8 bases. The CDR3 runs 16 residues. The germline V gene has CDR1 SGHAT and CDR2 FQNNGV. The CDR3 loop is CASSPPGQGRYSPLHF. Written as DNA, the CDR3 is TGTGCCAGCAGCCCCCCGGGACAGGGGCGCTATTCACCCCTCCACTTT.

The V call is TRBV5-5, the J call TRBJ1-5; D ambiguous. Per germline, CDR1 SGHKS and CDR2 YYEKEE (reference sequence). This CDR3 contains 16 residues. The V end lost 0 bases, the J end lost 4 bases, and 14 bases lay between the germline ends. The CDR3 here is CASSLGSVYSNQPQHF. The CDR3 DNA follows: TGTGCCAGCAGCTTGGGGTCAGTTTATAGTAATCAGCCCCAGCATTTT.

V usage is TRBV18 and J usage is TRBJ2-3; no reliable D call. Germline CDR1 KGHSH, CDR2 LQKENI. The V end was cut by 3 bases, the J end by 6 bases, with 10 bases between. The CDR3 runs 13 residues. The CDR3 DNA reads TGTGCCAGCTCACCCGGATTTGGTGATACGCAGTATTTT. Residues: CASSPGFGDTQYF. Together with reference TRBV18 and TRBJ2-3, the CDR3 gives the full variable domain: NAGVMQNPRHLVRRRGQEARLRCSPMKGHSHVYWYRQLPEEGLKFMVYLQKENIIDESGMPKERFSAEFPKEGPSILRIQQVVRGDSAAYFCASSPGFGDTQYFGPGTRLTVL.

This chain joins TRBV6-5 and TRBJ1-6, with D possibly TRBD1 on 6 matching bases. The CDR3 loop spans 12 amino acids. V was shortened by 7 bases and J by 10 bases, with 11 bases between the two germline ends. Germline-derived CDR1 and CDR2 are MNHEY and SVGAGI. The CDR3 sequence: CASTDRRSPLHF. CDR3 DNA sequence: TGTGCCAGCACGGACAGACGCTCACCCCTCCACTTT.

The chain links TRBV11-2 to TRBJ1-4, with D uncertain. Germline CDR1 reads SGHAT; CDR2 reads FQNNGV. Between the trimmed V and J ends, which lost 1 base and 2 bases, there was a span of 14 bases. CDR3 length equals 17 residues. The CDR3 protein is CASSLGDGEATNEKLFF. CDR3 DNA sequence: TGTGCCAGCAGCTTAGGCGACGGGGAGGCGACTAATGAAAAACTGTTTTTT.

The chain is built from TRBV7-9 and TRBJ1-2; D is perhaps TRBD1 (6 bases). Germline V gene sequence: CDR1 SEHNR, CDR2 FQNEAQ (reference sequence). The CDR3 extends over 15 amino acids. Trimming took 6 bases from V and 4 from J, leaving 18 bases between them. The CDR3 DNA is TGTGCCAGCAGTTCGGCAGGAACAGGGAGCTATGGCTACACCTTC. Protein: CASSSAGTGSYGYTF.

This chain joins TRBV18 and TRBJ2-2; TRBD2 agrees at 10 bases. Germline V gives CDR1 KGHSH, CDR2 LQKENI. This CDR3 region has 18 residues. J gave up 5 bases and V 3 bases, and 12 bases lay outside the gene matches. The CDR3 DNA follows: TGTGCCAGCTCACCGACCACGTTCCTAGCGGGAGAAACCGGGGAGCTGTTTTTT. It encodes CASSPTTFLAGETGELFF. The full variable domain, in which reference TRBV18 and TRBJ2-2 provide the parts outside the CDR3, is NAGVMQNPRHLVRRRGQEARLRCSPMKGHSHVYWYRQLPEEGLKFMVYLQKENIIDESGMPKERFSAEFPKEGPSILRIQQVVRGDSAAYFCASSPTTFLAGETGELFFGEGSRLTVL.